Listed here are 23 T cell receptor beta chains from one sample, sequenced in a study of T cells after yellow fever vaccination. TCRdb re-called the 5' RACE reads with MiXCR, one entry per CDR3 protein. The table has some 550,000 distinct CDR3 sequences, roughly 19% seen once. The material was PBMCs, obtained 15 days after the yellow fever booster vaccination. These TCRs come from a man younger than 45 who received the YFV17D yellow fever vaccine.

This clonotype was found a few times. The chain links TRBV29-1 to TRBJ2-1, with 7 bases aligning to TRBD2. The CDR3 sequence is 13 residues long. Germline CDR1 is SQVTM and CDR2 is ANQGSEA. The CDR3 nucleotides are TGCAGTGCTCTGGGAGCGGGACTCAATGAGCAGTTCTTC. Protein sequence: CSALGAGLNEQFF.

The chain links TRBV21-1 to TRBJ1-5. TRBV21-1 is labeled a pseudogene. The CDR3 has 16 amino acids. The CDR3 reads CASSKDSRYSNQPQHF. The CDR3 DNA reads as TGTGCCAGCAGCAAAGACTCGAGGTATAGCAATCAGCCCCAGCATTTT.

This clonotype was counted many times. The rearrangement joins TRBV10-3 to TRBJ2-7; no definite D call. The V end lost 0 bases, the J end lost 4 bases, and 7 bases lay between the germline ends. The CDR3 extends over 13 amino acids. Looked up from germline, CDR1 is ENHRY and CDR2 is SYGVKD. The CDR3 DNA follows: TGTGCCATCAGTGAGTCGGCAGGTTACGAGCAGTACTTC. It specifies CAISESAGYEQYF.

This clonotype showed up just once. J is TRBJ2-5 and V is TRBV5-5; possible D gene TRBD2, 5 bases. V was shortened by 4 bases and J by 5 bases, with 15 bases between the two germline ends. CDR1 and CDR2 (germline): SGHKS, YYEKEE (reference sequence). The CDR3 covers 14 residues. CDR3 in amino acids: CASSGRLNSETQYF. The CDR3 coding sequence is TGTGCCAGCAGCGGGAGACTTAATTCTGAGACCCAGTACTTC. Together with reference TRBV5-5 and TRBJ2-5, the CDR3 gives the full variable domain: DAGVTQSPTHLIKTRGQQVTLRCSPISGHKSVSWYQQVLGQGPQFIFQYYEKEERGRGNFPDRFSARQFPNYSSELNVNALLLGDSALYLCASSGRLNSETQYFGPGTRLLVL.

This clonotype was detected only a few times. V and J are TRBV12-3 or TRBV12-4 and TRBJ2-1; D not certain. Deletions cut 6 bases from V and 7 bases from J, with 13 bases between. The CDR3 spans 13 residues. CDR3 protein: CASRYLTVNEQFF. The CDR3 DNA reads TGTGCCAGCAGATACCTAACAGTGAATGAGCAGTTCTTC.

This clonotype occurred a few times. The chain is built from TRBV19 and TRBJ2-1; a possible D gene is TRBD2 (6 bases). CDR3 length: 14 residues. V lost 2 bases and J 2 bases, leaving 7 bases between the germline ends. CDR1 LNHDA and CDR2 SQIVND come from the germline V gene (reference sequence). In DNA, the CDR3 is TGTGCCAGTAGTATAAAGCGGGCCTACAATGAGCAGTTCTTC. Translation gives CASSIKRAYNEQFF.

The V gene is TRBV20-1, the J gene TRBJ2-5; D not certain. Germline CDR1 reads DFQATT; CDR2 reads SNEGSKA (reference sequence). V shed 3 bases and J shed 4 bases, with 12 bases lying between them. The CDR3 is made up of 13 amino acids. The CDR3 region has the DNA TGCAGTGCTAGGGACCCGGAGTCAGAGACCCAGTACTTC. Its protein is CSARDPESETQYF.

CDR3 DNA sequence: TGTGCCAGCAGTCACCCTCTAGCGGGAGTTCAAGAGACCCAGTACTTC. It codes for CASSHPLAGVQETQYF. The rearrangement links TRBV6-2 or TRBV6-3 to TRBJ2-5, with 10 bases lining up with TRBD2. With V trimmed by 5 bases and J by 2 bases, 8 bases remained unmatched. The germline gives CDR1 MNHEY, CDR2 SVGEGT. The CDR3 consists of 16 residues.

V is TRBV15 and J is TRBJ2-2; 9 nucleotides align to TRBD2. Trimming at V came to 8 bases and at J to 5 bases, leaving 6 bases not matched to a gene. CDR1 is LNHNV and CDR2 is YYDKDF in the germline V gene (reference sequence). The length of the CDR3 is 14 residues. CDR3 protein: CATGAGGITGELFF. CDR3 in DNA: TGTGCCACCGGGGCGGGAGGGATTACCGGGGAGCTGTTTTTT. The variable domain in full, with the rest retrieved from reference TRBV15 and TRBJ2-2, is DAMVIQNPRYQVTQFGKPVTLSCSQTLNHNVMYWYQQKSSQAPKLLFHYYDKDFNNEADTPDNFQSRRPNTSFCFLDIRSPGLGDTAMYLCATGAGGITGELFFGEGSRLTVL.

Only a few counts were recorded for this clonotype. The CDR3 spells CASSQGGQGPFDEQFF. The DNA of the CDR3 is TGCGCCAGCAGCCAGGGCGGACAGGGGCCGTTCGATGAGCAGTTCTTC. The chain links TRBV4-3 to TRBJ2-1; 9 nucleotides match TRBD1. Germline CDR1 and CDR2: LGHNA and YSLEER. After removal of 3 bases from V and 8 bases from J, the junction contained 11 bases not matched to a gene. This CDR3 contains 16 residues.

This clonotype has more than one count but fewer than ten. The chain recombines TRBV5-1 with TRBJ2-3, with D perhaps matching TRBD2 (6 bases). The CDR3 spans 15 residues. V was clipped by 4 bases and J by 2 bases, with 14 bases between them. Germline V CDR1 and CDR2: SGHRS, YFSETQ. CDR3 nucleotides: TGCGCCAGCAGCACGCAAGGAGGGTACACAGATACGCAGTATTTT. Protein sequence: CASSTQGGYTDTQYF.

There are a few counts of this clonotype. The chain combines TRBV29-1 with TRBJ2-4; possibly TRBD2 for D (6 bases). Germline V CDR1 and CDR2: SQVTM, ANQGSEA. This CDR3 has 14 residues. Trimming stripped 4 bases from V and 3 bases from J, with 13 bases between. This CDR3 reads CSVAKGGVKNIQYF. For the CDR3, the DNA is TGCAGCGTTGCAAAGGGCGGGGTCAAAAACATTCAGTACTTC. The complete variable domain, with remaining parts taken from reference TRBV29-1 and TRBJ2-4, reads SAVISQKPSRDICQRGTSLTIQCQVDSQVTMMFWYRQQPGQSLTLIATANQGSEATYESGFVIDKFPISRPNLTFSTLTVSNMSPEDSSIYLCSVAKGGVKNIQYFGAGTRLSVL.

This chain connects TRBV4-3 to TRBJ2-3; tentative D call: TRBD2 (5 bases). The CDR3 has 14 amino acids. Germline CDR1 LGHNA, CDR2 YSLEER. V gave up 0 bases and J gave up 5 bases, with 9 bases separating them. CDR3 bases: TGCGCCAGCAGCCAAGATCCCCGGGGAGATACGCAGTATTTT. Its protein is CASSQDPRGDTQYF.

The rearrangement uses TRBV5-5 and TRBJ1-6; tentative D call: TRBD1 (5 bases). This CDR3 has 16 residues. Trimming pared 0 bases from V and 6 bases from J, leaving 13 bases between. CDR1 and CDR2 from the germline V gene are SGHKS and YYEKEE (reference sequence). The CDR3 DNA reads as TGTGCCAGCAGCTTGGCAGGCGGACAAACTAATTCACCCCTCCACTTT. Translating it yields CASSLAGGQTNSPLHF.

This clonotype has a handful of counts. The chain recombines TRBV5-5 with TRBJ1-1, with 9 nucleotides matching TRBD1. The germline CDR1 and CDR2 sequences are SGHKS and YYEKEE (reference sequence). Germline trimming cut 4 bases from V and 5 bases from J; bases unmatched to any gene: 12. The CDR3 consists of 16 residues. DNA for the CDR3: TGTGCCAGCAGCCTTTCGACCCTTGACAGGGGGACTGAAGCTTTCTTT. Translated: CASSLSTLDRGTEAFF.

This clonotype showed up just a few times. This chain uses TRBV5-1 with TRBJ2-5; D is perhaps TRBD2 (8 bases). Germline V lookup: CDR1 SGHRS, CDR2 YFSETQ. V shed 4 bases and J shed 5 bases, with 21 bases lying between them. CDR3 size: 16 residues. CDR3: CASSLNREGARETQYF. The CDR3, as DNA: TGCGCCAGCAGCCTCAACCGGGAGGGGGCGCGGGAGACCCAGTACTTC.

The chain combines TRBV7-8 with TRBJ2-1; TRBD1 matches at 7 bases. Looked up from germline, CDR1 is SGHVS and CDR2 is FQNEAQ. The CDR3 extends over 12 amino acids. Trimming took 5 bases from V and 15 from J; bases not matched to a gene: 10. Here the CDR3 reads CASSRGTAPWFF. The CDR3 DNA sequence: TGTGCCAGCAGCCGTGGGACAGCTCCGTGGTTCTTC.

The V and J genes are TRBV28 and TRBJ2-2; D tentatively fits TRBD1 or TRBD2 (5 bases each). Germline values: CDR1 MDHEN, CDR2 SYDVKM. Trimming stripped 8 bases from V and 1 base from J, with 14 bases between. This CDR3 has 15 residues. CDR3 bases: TGTGCCAGCGCCCCCGGGGCAGTGAACACCGGGGAGCTGTTTTTT. Amino acid sequence: CASAPGAVNTGELFF.

The J gene is TRBJ2-5, the V gene TRBV3-1; 11 bases match TRBD2. Germline CDR1 is LGHDT and CDR2 is YNNKEL (reference sequence). V lost 5 bases to trimming and J lost 6 bases; unmatched junction nucleotides: 5. The CDR3 totals 14 residues. The CDR3 nucleotides read TGTGCCAGCAGCGTAGCGGGAGGGCCACAGACCCAGTACTTC. Encoded protein: CASSVAGGPQTQYF.

This clonotype has only a few counts. The rearrangement links TRBV6-1 to TRBJ2-7; D possibly uses TRBD1 or TRBD2 (5 bases each). V gave up 5 bases and J gave up 4 bases, with 15 bases separating them. The length of the CDR3 is 14 residues. The germline CDR1 and CDR2 sequences are MNHNS and SASEGT. The CDR3 DNA is TGTGCCAGCAGTCAAAGGGACGGCCCTTACGAGCAGTACTTC. Its translation is CASSQRDGPYEQYF.

This chain connects TRBV20-1 to TRBJ2-3; 9 bases align to TRBD2. Trimming cost V 5 bases and J 0 bases; bases outside gene matches: 3. Germline V gives CDR1 DFQATT, CDR2 SNEGSKA (reference sequence). This CDR3 has 14 residues. CDR3 in amino acids: CSAPLAGSTDTQYF. The CDR3 DNA sequence: TGCAGTGCTCCTCTAGCGGGGAGCACAGATACGCAGTATTTT.

The chain combines TRBV15 with TRBJ2-1; 7 bases match TRBD2. CDR3 length: 19 amino acids. The J segment lost 0 bases and the V segment lost 1 base, leaving 12 bases of the junction unmatched. The germline V gene has CDR1 LNHNV and CDR2 YYDKDF (reference sequence). The CDR3 sequence is CATSRARASGGSSYNEQFF. CDR3 nucleotides: TGTGCCACCAGCAGAGCTCGGGCTAGCGGAGGAAGCTCCTACAATGAGCAGTTCTTC.

The J gene is TRBJ2-6, the V gene TRBV7-3, with D uncertain. Per germline, CDR1 SGHTA and CDR2 FQGTGA. V was cut by 9 bases and J by 0 bases, with 15 bases left in between. The CDR3 consists of 16 residues. CDR3 protein: CASMTLIFSGANVLTF. In DNA, the CDR3 is TGTGCCAGTATGACTCTTATATTCTCTGGGGCCAACGTCCTGACTTTC.